A single sample gave rise to the 21 T cell receptor beta chains below, sequenced in a study of T cells in Graves' hyperthyroidism and ophthalmopathy. Amplified TCR beta CDR3 regions derived from RNA transcripts. Primed by the HTBI set, a first-round RT-PCR was run on the TCR CDR3. TCRdb re-called the multiplex PCR reads through MiXCR, storing one row per CDR3 protein. The sample includes fewer than 650,000 distinct CDR3 sequences, 40% to 50% of them seen just once. Sequenced material: peripheral blood or thyroid tissue (not recorded which). These receptors all come from an adult woman with Graves' disease, either hyperthyroidism or ophthalmopathy (not recorded which).

J is TRBJ2-7 and V is TRBV10-3, with 9 bases lining up with TRBD2. The J call may not be correct, given that the DNA end is closer to TRBJ2-5. Per the germline V gene, CDR1 is ENHRY and CDR2 is SYGVKD. The CDR3 loop spans 16 amino acids. This chain's CDR3 is CAISGSREGNQETQYF. In DNA, the CDR3 is TGTGCCATCAGTGGGTCGCGGGAGGGGAACCAAGAGACCCAGTACTTC.

This clonotype was counted at least ten times. CDR3 sequence: CSVDFVNTEAFF. CDR3 nucleotides: TGCAGCGTTGACTTCGTGAACACTGAAGCTTTCTTT. The chain is built from TRBV29-1 and TRBJ1-1; D remains ambiguous. This CDR3 has 12 amino acids. V was shortened by 3 bases and J by 0 bases, with 5 bases between the two germline ends. Germline V gene sequence: CDR1 SQVTM, CDR2 ANQGSEA.

This clonotype was seen ten or more times. V is TRBV4-1 and J is TRBJ2-7; TRBD2 is a possible D gene (5 bases). V was cut by 0 bases and J by 3 bases, with 9 bases left in between. The CDR3 has 14 residues. In germline, CDR1 is MGHRA, CDR2 YSYEKL. CDR3 bases: TGCGCCAGCAGCCAAGATCTAGCAAACTACGAGCAGTACTTC. Its protein product is CASSQDLANYEQYF.

There are many counts of this clonotype. The DNA for the CDR3 is TGCGCCAGCAGCCAAGGAGAGGGGTGGTCACCCCTCCACTTT. Residues: CASSQGEGWSPLHF. The V call is TRBV4-3, the J call TRBJ1-6; D possibly corresponds to TRBD1 (5 bases). This CDR3 has 14 amino acids. Between the trimmed V and J ends, which lost 1 base and 10 bases, there was a span of 11 bases. The V gene's germline CDR1 is LGHNA and CDR2 YSLEER.

The chain couples TRBV9 to TRBJ2-2; D is unresolved. This CDR3 region has 14 residues. Germline CDR1 SGDLS, CDR2 YYNGEE. The V end lost 1 base, the J end lost 2 bases, and 6 bases lay between the germline ends. The CDR3 region is CASSVSPNTGELFF. The CDR3 bases are TGTGCCAGCAGCGTATCCCCAAACACCGGGGAGCTGTTTTTT.

This clonotype was seen a handful of times. The chain employs TRBV5-4 and TRBJ2-5; D is perhaps TRBD1 (6 bases). CDR1 is SGHNT, CDR2 YYREEE, per germline (reference sequence). The CDR3 totals 15 residues. Trimming removed 0 bases from V and 3 bases from J, with 12 bases in between. The CDR3 nucleotides are TGTGCCAGCAGCTTGGCCGGGGCAGGGGAAGAGACCCAGTACTTC. Its protein is CASSLAGAGEETQYF. The whole variable domain, remainder taken from reference TRBV5-4 and TRBJ2-5, is ETGVTQSPTHLIKTRGQQVTLRCSSQSGHNTVSWYQQALGQGPQFIFQYYREEENGRGNFPPRFSGLQFPNYSSELNVNALELDDSALYLCASSLAGAGEETQYFGPGTRLLVL.

This clonotype was seen at least ten times. The chain is built from TRBV12-3 or TRBV12-4 and TRBJ2-6; D remains unclear. The CDR3 runs 14 residues. Between the trimmed V and J ends, which lost 10 bases and 0 bases, there was a span of 10 bases. CDR3 sequence (DNA): TGTGCCACTCAGTTTGGCTCTGGGGCCAACGTCCTGACTTTC. It yields the protein CATQFGSGANVLTF.

The gene calls are TRBV11-2 and TRBJ2-5; TRBD2 agrees at 8 bases. The ends lost 5 bases at V and 5 bases at J; junction bases unmatched: 13. Germline values: CDR1 SGHAT, CDR2 FQNNGV. The CDR3 runs to 16 residues. The CDR3 DNA follows: TGTGCCAGCAGCCGCCGAAACCCGGGAGGGGTGGAGACCCAGTACTTC. Amino acid sequence: CASSRRNPGGVETQYF.

This chain joins TRBV6-5 and TRBJ2-2, with a weak D call TRBD1 (6 bases). CDR3 length: 15 amino acids. Trimming stripped 2 bases from V and 4 bases from J, with 11 bases between. The V gene's germline CDR1 is MNHEY and CDR2 SVGAGI. The CDR3 here is CASSYGGRLTGELFF. DNA of the CDR3: TGTGCCAGCAGTTACGGGGGCAGACTCACCGGGGAGCTGTTTTTT.

This clonotype was observed at least ten times. J is TRBJ2-7 and V is TRBV5-5; D unclear. Germline-derived CDR1 and CDR2 are SGHKS and YYEKEE (reference sequence). The CDR3 totals 14 residues. V lost 1 base and J lost 7, with 15 bases in between. The CDR3 loop is CASSLLGANGEQYF. The CDR3 DNA reads as TGTGCCAGCAGCTTGTTGGGCGCGAATGGTGAGCAGTACTTC.

This clonotype has a handful of counts. V gene TRBV25-1 combines with J gene TRBJ2-5; TRBD1 aligns across 8 bases. The CDR3 extends over 16 amino acids. CDR1 is MGHDK, CDR2 SYGVNS, per germline. The trim removed 7 bases at V and 2 bases at J, leaving 12 bases unmatched. CDR3 nucleotides: TGTGCCAGCAACTCCCCAGGGGGCTTTTTACAAGAGACCCAGTACTTC. Encoded protein: CASNSPGGFLQETQYF.

The chain combines TRBV5-1 with TRBJ1-3, with D possibly TRBD1 on 5 matching bases. This CDR3 has 15 residues. CDR1 SGHRS and CDR2 YFSETQ come from the germline V gene. V lost 4 bases and J lost 5, with 16 bases in between. CDR3 sequence: CASSLGTSGRNTIYF. In DNA form, the CDR3 reads TGCGCCAGCAGCCTCGGGACGTCTGGGAGAAACACCATATATTTT.

CDR3 in DNA: TGCGCCAGCGCACCGACAGGGTCTGGGGAAGCTTTCTTT. Its protein is CASAPTGSGEAFF. The chain couples TRBV5-1 to TRBJ1-1; 7 bases match TRBD1. The trim removed 7 bases at V and 8 bases at J, leaving 11 bases unmatched. CDR3 length equals 13 residues. Germline V CDR1 and CDR2: SGHRS, YFSETQ.

This sequence joins TRBV2 and TRBJ2-7, with D perhaps given as TRBD1 or TRBD2 (5 bases each). The J call could be wrong; TRBJ2-1 is a better fit for the DNA end. Per germline, CDR1 SNHLY and CDR2 FYNNEI. The CDR3 is 14 amino acids. This chain's CDR3 is CASTGQGVVNEQFF. CDR3 DNA: TGTGCCAGCACTGGGCAGGGAGTTGTCAATGAGCAGTTCTTC.

This clonotype was counted many times. The chain combines TRBV5-1 with TRBJ2-2, with 9 bases identical to TRBD1. V was clipped by 7 bases and J by 8 bases; unmatched bases: 12. The CDR3 length is 15 residues. Per the germline V gene, CDR1 is SGHRS and CDR2 is YFSETQ. The CDR3 DNA sequence: TGCGCCAGCGGCCAGACCGGGACAGGGTCAGGGGAGCTGTTTTTT. Encoded protein: CASGQTGTGSGELFF.

CDR3 residues: CASSGGLHQPQHF. CDR3 DNA: TGTGCCAGCAGTGGAGGGCTTCATCAGCCCCAGCATTTT. This chain connects TRBV2 to TRBJ1-5; D is ambiguous. V was trimmed by 4 bases and J by 5 bases, leaving 9 bases between them. The CDR3 runs to 13 residues. Looked up from germline, CDR1 is SNHLY and CDR2 is FYNNEI.

This CDR3 is CASNIGGANGKLFF. The CDR3 DNA reads as TGTGCCAGCAATATCGGGGGGGCGAACGGAAAACTGTTTTTT. The genes are TRBV2 and TRBJ1-4; D is perhaps TRBD1 (6 bases). From germline, CDR1 is SNHLY and CDR2 FYNNEI. V was pared by 7 bases and J by 10 bases, with 19 bases between. The CDR3 has 14 amino acids.

The gene calls are TRBV7-8 and TRBJ2-5, with unresolved D. This CDR3 has 12 residues. The V end lost 5 bases, the J end lost 5 bases, and 9 bases lay between the germline ends. Germline V gene data show CDR1 as SGHVS and CDR2 as FQNEAQ. The DNA for the CDR3 is TGTGCCAGCAGCAGTATCCGGGAGACCCAGTACTTC. It yields the protein CASSSIRETQYF. The complete variable domain, with remaining parts taken from reference TRBV7-8 and TRBJ2-5, reads GAGVSQSPRYKVAKRGQDVALRCDPISGHVSLFWYQQALGQGPEFLTYFQNEAQLDKSGLPSDRFFAERPEGSVSTLKIQRTQQEDSAVYLCASSSIRETQYFGPGTRLLVL.

There are many counts of this clonotype. The V gene is TRBV12-3 or TRBV12-4, the J gene TRBJ1-5; D unresolved. V was trimmed by 4 bases and J by 9 bases, leaving 16 bases between them. The CDR3 runs 14 residues. The CDR3 protein is CASSSGLVLGPQHF. In DNA, the CDR3 is TGTGCCAGCAGTTCCGGACTGGTTCTGGGGCCCCAGCATTTT.

For the CDR3, the DNA is TGTGCCAGCAGCTTATTAACCCGAGAGGAAAAACTGTTTTTT. This sequence encodes CASSLLTREEKLFF. V gene TRBV7-2 combines with J gene TRBJ1-4; D unresolved. V dropped 2 bases and J dropped 8 bases, with 12 bases sitting between them. The CDR3 covers 14 residues. CDR1 is SGHTA, CDR2 FQGNSA, per germline.

J is TRBJ1-3 and V is TRBV10-3; D remains unclear. V was trimmed by 2 bases and J by 13 bases, leaving 12 bases between them. The germline V gene encodes CDR1 ENHRY and CDR2 SYGVKD. The CDR3 has 12 residues. CDR3 sequence (DNA): TGTGCCATCAGTGAGCATGGCATTCCTATATATTTT. Encoded protein: CAISEHGIPIYF.